What follows are 23 T cell receptor beta chains derived from one specimen sequenced in a study of cytomegalovirus exposure and HLA in healthy donors. The protocol was immunoSEQ multiplex PCR, while the TCRdb copy is restricted to in-frame clones and leaves out a portion. The sample records 150,000 to 200,000 clones, 70% to 90% being singletons. Source material: PBMCs. The source of these receptors is a woman aged 25 to 39 in good health and CMV-seronegative.

V is TRBV27 and J is TRBJ1-5, with TRBD1 identical over 7 bases. The germline CDR1 and CDR2 sequences are MNHEY and SMNVEV (reference sequence). With 6 bases clipped from V and 7 bases from J, the junction kept 9 bases outside the gene matches. The CDR3 is 14 amino acids. The CDR3 is CASRKTGSSQPQHF. CDR3 coding DNA: TGTGCCAGCAGAAAGACAGGGTCGTCCCAGCCCCAGCATTTT.

This CDR3 reads CASSLVVLAGAADTQYF. Written as DNA, the CDR3 is TGCGCCAGCAGCTTGGTGGTACTAGCGGGAGCGGCAGATACGCAGTATTTT. The chain has TRBV5-1 and TRBJ2-3, with 11 positions matching TRBD2. The CDR3 covers 17 residues. The germline CDR1 and CDR2 sequences are SGHRS and YFSETQ. The J segment lost 4 bases and the V segment lost 0 bases, leaving 7 bases of the junction unmatched.

The J gene is TRBJ2-5, the V gene TRBV5-1, with 8 positions matching TRBD1. The V gene end was trimmed by 3 bases and the J gene end by 4 bases; junction bases not matched to a gene: 5. The length of the CDR3 is 14 residues. CDR1 and CDR2 from the germline V gene are SGHRS and YFSETQ. The CDR3 here is CASSSGQGGETQYF. Here the CDR3 DNA reads TGCGCCAGCAGCTCTGGACAGGGAGGAGAGACCCAGTACTTC.

The chain is built from TRBV5-3 and TRBJ2-1, with 13 bases lining up with TRBD2. TRBV5-3 is reported as an ORF; its role is uncertain. Germline trimming cut 5 bases from V and 8 bases from J; bases unmatched to any gene: 10. CDR3 length equals 16 residues. The CDR3 loop reads CARRKSGTSGTHEQFF. CDR3 coding DNA: TGTGCCAGAAGAAAATCCGGGACTAGCGGGACCCATGAGCAGTTCTTC.

This rearrangement joins TRBV7-2 to TRBJ2-2, with TRBD2 matching 12 bases. The CDR3 sequence is 19 residues long. V trimming: 5 bases; J trimming: 7 bases; junction bases outside the gene matches: 17. CDR1 and CDR2 from the germline V gene are SGHTA and FQGNSA. CDR3 nucleotide sequence: TGTGCCAGCAGCCCCCCGGGACTAGCGGGTGGGGCGGGCGGCGGGGAGCTGTTTTTT. Amino acid sequence: CASSPPGLAGGAGGGELFF.

The rearrangement links TRBV5-4 to TRBJ1-1; the D gene is possibly TRBD1 (5 bases). This CDR3 comprises 13 residues. With 5 bases removed from V and 4 bases from J, the gap between germline ends came to 12 bases. Germline V lookup: CDR1 SGHNT, CDR2 YYREEE (reference sequence). In nucleotides, the CDR3 is TGTGCCAGCAGGGACAAGGGGAGCACTGAAGCTTTCTTT. This translates into CASRDKGSTEAFF.

The chain carries TRBV5-4 and TRBJ2-1; TRBD1 or TRBD2 may be the D gene (6 bases each). This CDR3 has 15 residues. Trimming stripped 2 bases from V and 5 bases from J, with 14 bases between. The germline gives CDR1 SGHNT, CDR2 YYREEE (reference sequence). CDR3 loop: CASSFTGALNNEQFF. Written as DNA, the CDR3 is TGTGCCAGCAGCTTTACGGGGGCGCTCAACAATGAGCAGTTCTTC.

The V gene is TRBV27, the J gene TRBJ2-1, with TRBD1 as a possible D gene (5 bases). The V end lost 6 bases, the J end lost 7 bases, and 16 bases lay between the germline ends. This CDR3 comprises 14 residues. Germline CDR1 and CDR2: MNHEY and SMNVEV (reference sequence). Here the CDR3 reads CASSPTWSGNEQFF. As DNA, the CDR3 is TGTGCCAGCAGCCCAACCTGGTCAGGGAATGAGCAGTTCTTC.

V usage is TRBV9 and J usage is TRBJ2-1; TRBD2 matches 7 bases. This CDR3 is built from 16 residues. Germline loops: CDR1 SGDLS, CDR2 YYNGEE. Unmatched junction bases numbered 10, after V lost 0 bases and J lost 7 bases. The CDR3 DNA reads as TGTGCCAGCAGCGTAGGAGCGGGGACCGCGACTAATGAGCAGTTCTTC. Its translation is CASSVGAGTATNEQFF.

The chain couples TRBV7-9 to TRBJ1-4, with D perhaps TRBD1 (5 bases). Trimming took off 5 bases at V and 0 bases at J, with 10 bases between the two ends. Per the germline V gene, CDR1 is SEHNR and CDR2 is FQNEAQ (reference sequence). The CDR3 loop spans 15 amino acids. The CDR3: CASSITGATNEKLFF. The CDR3, as DNA: TGTGCCAGCAGCATAACGGGGGCAACTAATGAAAAACTGTTTTTT.

The rearrangement uses TRBV5-1 and TRBJ2-3; 11 nucleotides agree with TRBD2. The CDR3 has 17 amino acids. Germline values: CDR1 SGHRS, CDR2 YFSETQ. V shed 4 bases and J 0 bases; nucleotides not matched to a gene: 7. CDR3 protein: CASSGGLAVSSTDTQYF. The CDR3, as DNA: TGCGCCAGCAGCGGGGGACTAGCGGTCTCTAGCACAGATACGCAGTATTTT.

The chain links TRBV5-1 to TRBJ2-5; D may correspond to TRBD1 or TRBD2 (7 bases each). The V gene lost 4 bases and the J gene lost 5 bases, with 18 bases spanning the gap. CDR1 SGHRS and CDR2 YFSETQ come from the germline V gene. The CDR3 runs 15 residues. The DNA for the CDR3 is TGCGCCAGCAGCGCCAGGGGGGGGGCCGGGGAGACCCAGTACTTC. Encoded protein: CASSARGGAGETQYF.

V gene TRBV7-2 combines with J gene TRBJ1-1, with D unresolved. The CDR3 spans 14 residues. CDR1 SGHTA and CDR2 FQGNSA come from the germline V gene. V lost 8 bases, J lost 6 bases, and 19 bases lay in between. CDR3 DNA: TGTGCCAGCGGACTCCTAAGAAACAGTGCTGAAGCTTTCTTT. Amino acid sequence: CASGLLRNSAEAFF.

This chain links TRBV6-4 with TRBJ2-1; 9 bases are shared with TRBD1. CDR1 and CDR2 (germline): MRHNA, SNTAGT. Trimming at V came to 2 bases and at J to 6 bases, leaving 5 bases not matched to a gene. The CDR3 is 15 amino acids. The CDR3 nucleotides read TGTGCCAGCAGTGACGGGACAGGGTTTTCCAATGAGCAGTTCTTC. Translated, it gives CASSDGTGFSNEQFF.

This clone has a single count. The J gene is TRBJ1-2, the V gene TRBV27, with D uncertain. This CDR3 contains 13 residues. Germline CDR1 MNHEY, CDR2 SMNVEV (reference sequence). V was clipped by 3 bases and J by 1 base, with 6 bases between them. The CDR3, as DNA: TGTGCCAGCAGTTTTAGTAGTAACTATGGCTACACCTTC. It translates to CASSFSSNYGYTF.

This chain joins TRBV2 and TRBJ2-3; 7 positions agree with TRBD2. This CDR3 comprises 14 residues. The V gene end was trimmed by 0 bases and the J gene end by 5 bases; junction bases not matched to a gene: 2. From germline, CDR1 is SNHLY and CDR2 FYNNEI. The CDR3 protein is CASSEAVAGDTQYF. The CDR3, as DNA: TGTGCCAGCAGTGAAGCGGTAGCGGGAGATACGCAGTATTTT.

This clone was seen just once. The gene calls are TRBV14 and TRBJ1-2; D perhaps matches TRBD1 (6 bases). Germline CDR1 is SGHDN and CDR2 is FVKESK. V was clipped by 4 bases and J by 1 base, with 10 bases between them. This CDR3 contains 14 residues. The CDR3 is CASSPRDINYGYTF. The CDR3 DNA reads as TGTGCCAGCAGCCCCCGGGACATTAACTATGGCTACACCTTC.

The chain carries TRBV7-6 and TRBJ2-1, with TRBD2 identical over 10 bases. J was trimmed by 7 bases and V by 4 bases; bases with no gene match: 10. This CDR3 is 16 amino acids long. In germline, CDR1 is SGHVS, CDR2 FNYEAQ. The CDR3 protein is CASSSESGRALNEQFF. The CDR3 DNA reads as TGTGCCAGCAGCTCCGAAAGCGGGAGGGCCCTGAATGAGCAGTTCTTC.

The V call is TRBV6-6, the J call TRBJ1-1; D may be TRBD1 (6 bases). Germline V lookup: CDR1 MNHNY, CDR2 SVGAGI (reference sequence). The CDR3 is 16 residues long. V gave up 5 bases and J gave up 3 bases, with 19 bases separating them. CDR3 amino acids: CASSRPLDRMDTEAFF. The CDR3 DNA sequence: TGTGCCAGCAGTCGCCCTCTGGACAGAATGGACACTGAAGCTTTCTTT.

On this clone itself: One end of the junction is discordant with germline, which a read error may explain. V and J are TRBV6-6 and TRBJ1-4; 11 bases map to TRBD1. The CDR3 runs to 13 residues. Germline CDR1 is MNHNY and CDR2 is SVGAGI (reference sequence). The CDR3 sequence is CASSSGEGTGGNF. The CDR3 DNA reads TGTGCCAGCAGTTCGGGGGAAGGGACAGGGGGAAATTTT.

The J gene is TRBJ1-5, the V gene TRBV18, with D maybe TRBD1 (5 bases). Germline-derived CDR1 and CDR2 are KGHSH and LQKENI. This CDR3 is built from 15 residues. The germline V and J ends were trimmed by 5 bases and 1 base, with 12 bases remaining between them. The CDR3 region is CASSTRDDSNQPQHF. CDR3 nucleotides: TGTGCCAGCTCAACTCGGGACGACAGCAATCAGCCCCAGCATTTT.

The chain recombines TRBV7-2 with TRBJ2-1; D possibly matches TRBD1 or TRBD2 (5 bases each). Trimming left V 6 bases short and J 9 bases short, with 9 bases between. The CDR3 spans 11 residues. CDR1 is SGHTA and CDR2 is FQGNSA in the germline V gene. CDR3 coding DNA: TGTGCCAGCAGGCATGGGGGTGAGCAGTTCTTC. Translation gives CASRHGGEQFF.

This sequence joins TRBV11-2 and TRBJ1-2; D gene unclear. With 1 base removed from V and 1 base from J, the gap between germline ends came to 7 bases. CDR1 and CDR2 (germline): SGHAT, FQNNGV. CDR3 size: 14 residues. In DNA form, the CDR3 reads TGTGCCAGCAGCTTAGGGGAGATTAACTATGGCTACACCTTC. It encodes CASSLGEINYGYTF.